Below, one T cell receptor (beta chain) is given with its context. This table comes from immunoSEQ multiplex PCR, and its TCRdb copy is limited to in-frame clones, with some not included. Of 320,000 or so clones in the sample, over 80% were seen once. Trimming shortened V by 4 bases and J by 0 bases, and 13 bases separated the two germline ends. The germline CDR1 and CDR2 sequences are SGHTS and YDEGEE. There are 15 residues in the CDR3. The study assigned cohorts using participant-reported clinical history. Recovery among Cohort 3 donors was established by two negative PCRs, clearance, or symptom resolution. This entry belongs to a study of blood T cell repertoires in COVID-19. For the study at large: There were acute and convalescent COVID-19 samples, and they came from the United States, Italy and Spain. The cDNA or gDNA used as material had been derived from T cells, B-cell-depleted T cells, or PBMCs.

Sequenced material: PBMCs or T cells enriched from blood (not recorded which). The genes are TRBV5-8 and TRBJ1-1; tentatively, D is TRBD1 (5 bases). The clonotype was recovered from a young man who had recovered from COVID-19. CDR3 residues: CASSPRQKMNTEAFF. CDR3 nucleotide sequence: TGTGCCAGCAGCCCAAGACAGAAAATGAACACTGAAGCTTTCTTT.